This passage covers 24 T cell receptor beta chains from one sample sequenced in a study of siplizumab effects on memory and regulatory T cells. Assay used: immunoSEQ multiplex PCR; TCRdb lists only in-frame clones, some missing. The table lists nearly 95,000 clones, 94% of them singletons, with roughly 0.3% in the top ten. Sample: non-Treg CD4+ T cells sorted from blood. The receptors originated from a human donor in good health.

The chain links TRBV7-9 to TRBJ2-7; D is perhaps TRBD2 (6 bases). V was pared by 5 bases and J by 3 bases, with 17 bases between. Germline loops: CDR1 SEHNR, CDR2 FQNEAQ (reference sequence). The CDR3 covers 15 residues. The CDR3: CASSLEPLSGYEQYF. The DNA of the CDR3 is TGTGCCAGCAGCCTCGAACCGCTTAGCGGCTACGAGCAGTACTTC. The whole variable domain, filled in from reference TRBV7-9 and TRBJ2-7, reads DTGVSQNPRHKITKRGQNVTFRCDPISEHNRLYWYRQTLGQGPEFLTYFQNEAQLEKSRLLSDRFSAERPKGSFSTLEIQRTEQGDSAMYLCASSLEPLSGYEQYFGPGTRLTVT.

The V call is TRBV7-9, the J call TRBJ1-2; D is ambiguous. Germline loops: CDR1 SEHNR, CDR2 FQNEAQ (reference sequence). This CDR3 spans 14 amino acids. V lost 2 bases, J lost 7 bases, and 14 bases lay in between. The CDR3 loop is CASSLYDASRGYTF. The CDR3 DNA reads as TGTGCCAGCAGCTTATACGACGCCTCCCGTGGCTACACCTTC.

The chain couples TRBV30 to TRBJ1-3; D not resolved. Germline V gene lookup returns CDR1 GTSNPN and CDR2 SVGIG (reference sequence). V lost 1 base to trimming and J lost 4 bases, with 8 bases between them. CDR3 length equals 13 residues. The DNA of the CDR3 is TGTGCCTGGAGTGGGGTCACCGGAAACACCATATATTTT. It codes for CAWSGVTGNTIYF.

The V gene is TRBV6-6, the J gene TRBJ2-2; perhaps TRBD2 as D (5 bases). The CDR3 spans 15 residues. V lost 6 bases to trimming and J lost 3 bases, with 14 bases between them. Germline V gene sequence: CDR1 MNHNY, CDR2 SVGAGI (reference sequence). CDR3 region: CASRRASRDTGELFF. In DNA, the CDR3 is TGTGCCAGCAGGCGGGCCTCCCGGGACACCGGGGAGCTGTTTTTT.

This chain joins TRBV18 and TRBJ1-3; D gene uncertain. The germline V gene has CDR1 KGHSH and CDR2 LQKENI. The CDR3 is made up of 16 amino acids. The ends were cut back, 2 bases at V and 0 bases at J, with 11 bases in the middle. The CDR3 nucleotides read TGTGCCAGCTCACCAAAGGACCCCTTCTCTGGAAACACCATATATTTT. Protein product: CASSPKDPFSGNTIYF.

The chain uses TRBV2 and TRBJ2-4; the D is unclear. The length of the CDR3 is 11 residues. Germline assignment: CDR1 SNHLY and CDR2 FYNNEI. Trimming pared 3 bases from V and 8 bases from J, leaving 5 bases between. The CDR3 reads CASSELDIQYF. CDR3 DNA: TGTGCCAGCAGTGAGCTTGACATTCAGTACTTC.

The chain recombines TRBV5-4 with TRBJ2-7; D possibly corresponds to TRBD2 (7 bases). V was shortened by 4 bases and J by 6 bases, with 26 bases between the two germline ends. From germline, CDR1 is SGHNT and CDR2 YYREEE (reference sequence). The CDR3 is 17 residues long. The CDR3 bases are TGTGCCAGCAGCCGGGCGCGGGGGCAGTCTTCGGTTATCGAGCAGTACTTC. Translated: CASSRARGQSSVIEQYF.

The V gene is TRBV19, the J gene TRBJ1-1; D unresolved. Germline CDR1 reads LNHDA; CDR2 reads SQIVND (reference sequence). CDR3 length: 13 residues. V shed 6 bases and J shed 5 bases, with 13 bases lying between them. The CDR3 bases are TGTGCCAGTAGAGACATTATCGGGACTGAAGCTTTCTTT. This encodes CASRDIIGTEAFF.

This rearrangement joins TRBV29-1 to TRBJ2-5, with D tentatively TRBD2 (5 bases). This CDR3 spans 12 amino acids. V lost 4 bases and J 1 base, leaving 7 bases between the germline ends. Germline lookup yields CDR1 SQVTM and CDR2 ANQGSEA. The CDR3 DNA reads TGCAGCGTTGGCGAGGGCCAAGAGACCCAGTACTTC. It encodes CSVGEGQETQYF.

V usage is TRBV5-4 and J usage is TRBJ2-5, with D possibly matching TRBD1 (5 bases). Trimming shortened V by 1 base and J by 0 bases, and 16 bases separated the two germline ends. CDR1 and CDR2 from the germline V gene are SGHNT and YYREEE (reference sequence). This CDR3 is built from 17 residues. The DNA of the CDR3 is TGTGCCAGCAGCTTGCGTTCAGGGAATGCGTACCAAGAGACCCAGTACTTC. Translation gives CASSLRSGNAYQETQYF.

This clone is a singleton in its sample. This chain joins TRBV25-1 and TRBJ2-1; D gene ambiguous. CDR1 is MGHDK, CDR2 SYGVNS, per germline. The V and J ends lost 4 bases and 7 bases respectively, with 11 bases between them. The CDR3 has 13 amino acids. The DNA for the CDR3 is TGTGCCAGCAGTGGCGCTACTACGAATGAGCAGTTCTTC. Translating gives CASSGATTNEQFF.

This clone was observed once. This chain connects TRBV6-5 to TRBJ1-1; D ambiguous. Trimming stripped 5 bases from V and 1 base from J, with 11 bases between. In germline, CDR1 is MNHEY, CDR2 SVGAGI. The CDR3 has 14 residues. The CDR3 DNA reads TGTGCCAGCAGTCGCCAAGTACGGAACACTGAAGCTTTCTTT. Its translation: CASSRQVRNTEAFF.

The CDR3 sequence is CASSEREGQLHYGYTF. The CDR3 DNA reads TGTGCCAGCAGTGAGCGAGAGGGACAGTTGCACTATGGCTACACCTTC. This sequence joins TRBV2 and TRBJ1-2; TRBD1 aligns across 7 bases. The V gene's germline CDR1 is SNHLY and CDR2 FYNNEI. The CDR3 runs 16 residues. J gave up 3 bases and V 3 bases, and 10 bases lay outside the gene matches.

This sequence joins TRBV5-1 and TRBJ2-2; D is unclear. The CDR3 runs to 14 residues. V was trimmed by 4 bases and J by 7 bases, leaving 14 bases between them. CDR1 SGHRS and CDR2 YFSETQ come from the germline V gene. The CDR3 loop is CASSPRAQDGELFF. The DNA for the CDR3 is TGCGCCAGCAGCCCCCGGGCCCAAGACGGGGAGCTGTTTTTT.

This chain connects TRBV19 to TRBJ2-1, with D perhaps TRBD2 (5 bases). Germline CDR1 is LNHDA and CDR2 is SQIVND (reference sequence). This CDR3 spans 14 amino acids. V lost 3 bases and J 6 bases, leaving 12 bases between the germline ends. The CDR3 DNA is TGTGCCAGTAGTATGTATGGGAGACTCAATGAGCAGTTCTTC. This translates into CASSMYGRLNEQFF.

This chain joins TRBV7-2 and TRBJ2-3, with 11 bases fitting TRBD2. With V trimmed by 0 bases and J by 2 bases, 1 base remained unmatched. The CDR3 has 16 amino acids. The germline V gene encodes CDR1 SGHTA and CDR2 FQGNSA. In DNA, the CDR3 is TGTGCCAGCAGCTTAGCTAGCGGGAGGGTCACAGATACGCAGTATTTT. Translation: CASSLASGRVTDTQYF.

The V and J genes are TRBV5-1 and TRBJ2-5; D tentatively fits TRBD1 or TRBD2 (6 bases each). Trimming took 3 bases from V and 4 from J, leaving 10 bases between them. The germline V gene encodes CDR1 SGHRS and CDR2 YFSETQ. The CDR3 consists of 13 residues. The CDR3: CASSSKGGETQYF. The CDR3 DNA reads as TGCGCCAGCAGCTCGAAGGGGGGAGAGACCCAGTACTTC.

The CDR3: CASSPFHANTEAFF. DNA of the CDR3: TGTGCCAGCAGTCCATTCCATGCGAACACTGAAGCTTTCTTT. This chain connects TRBV7-8 to TRBJ1-1; D is unclear. The CDR3 covers 14 residues. Trimming took 6 bases from V and 1 from J, leaving 12 bases between them. Germline V gene lookup returns CDR1 SGHVS and CDR2 FQNEAQ.

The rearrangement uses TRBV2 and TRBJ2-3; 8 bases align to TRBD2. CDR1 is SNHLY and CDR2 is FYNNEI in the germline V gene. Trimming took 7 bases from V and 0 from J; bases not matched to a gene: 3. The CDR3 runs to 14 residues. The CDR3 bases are TGTGCCAGCAATTTAGCGGGAAGCACAGATACGCAGTATTTT. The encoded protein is CASNLAGSTDTQYF. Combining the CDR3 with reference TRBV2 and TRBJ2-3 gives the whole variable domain EPEVTQTPSHQVTQMGQEVILRCVPISNHLYFYWYRQILGQKVEFLVSFYNNEISEKSEIFDDQFSVERPDGSNFTLKIRSTKLEDSAMYFCASNLAGSTDTQYFGPGTRLTVL.

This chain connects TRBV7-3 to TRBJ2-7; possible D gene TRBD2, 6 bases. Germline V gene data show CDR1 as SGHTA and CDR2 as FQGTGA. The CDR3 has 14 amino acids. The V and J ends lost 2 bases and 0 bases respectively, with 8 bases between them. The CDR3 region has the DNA TGTGCCAGCAGCTTATACGGGGGCTCCTACGAGCAGTACTTC. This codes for CASSLYGGSYEQYF. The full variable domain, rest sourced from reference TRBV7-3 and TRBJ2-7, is GAGVSQTPSNKVTEKGKYVELRCDPISGHTALYWYRQSLGQGPEFLIYFQGTGAADDSGLPNDRFFAVRPEGSVSTLKIQRTERGDSAVYLCASSLYGGSYEQYFGPGTRLTVT.

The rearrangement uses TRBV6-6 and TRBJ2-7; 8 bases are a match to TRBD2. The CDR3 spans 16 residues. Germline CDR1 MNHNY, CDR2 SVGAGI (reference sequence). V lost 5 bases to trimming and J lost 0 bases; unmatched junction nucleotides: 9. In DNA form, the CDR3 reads TGTGCCAGCAGTAAACAGGGAGCGGGAGTCTCCTACGAGCAGTACTTC. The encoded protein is CASSKQGAGVSYEQYF.

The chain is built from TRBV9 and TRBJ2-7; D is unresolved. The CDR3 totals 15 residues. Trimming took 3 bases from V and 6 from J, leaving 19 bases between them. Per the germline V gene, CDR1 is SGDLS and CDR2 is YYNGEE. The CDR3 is CASSESGRLGIEQYF. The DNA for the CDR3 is TGTGCCAGCAGCGAATCAGGACGGTTGGGGATCGAGCAGTACTTC.

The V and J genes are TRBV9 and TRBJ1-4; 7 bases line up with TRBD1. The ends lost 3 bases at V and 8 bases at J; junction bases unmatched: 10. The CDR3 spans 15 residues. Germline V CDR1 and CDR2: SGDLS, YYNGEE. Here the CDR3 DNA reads TGTGCCAGCAGCGGATCCGGGCAGGGGGGAGAAAAACTGTTTTTT. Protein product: CASSGSGQGGEKLFF. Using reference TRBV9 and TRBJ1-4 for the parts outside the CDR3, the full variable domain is DSGVTQTPKHLITATGQRVTLRCSPRSGDLSVYWYQQSLDQGLQFLIQYYNGEERAKGNILERFSAQQFPDLHSELNLSSLELGDSALYFCASSGSGQGGEKLFFGSGTQLSVL.

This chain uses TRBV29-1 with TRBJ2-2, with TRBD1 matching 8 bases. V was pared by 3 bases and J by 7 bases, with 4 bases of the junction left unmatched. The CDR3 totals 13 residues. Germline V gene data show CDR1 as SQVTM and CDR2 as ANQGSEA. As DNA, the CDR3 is TGCAGCGTTGATCAGGGGGCCGGCGGGGAGCTGTTTTTT. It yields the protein CSVDQGAGGELFF.